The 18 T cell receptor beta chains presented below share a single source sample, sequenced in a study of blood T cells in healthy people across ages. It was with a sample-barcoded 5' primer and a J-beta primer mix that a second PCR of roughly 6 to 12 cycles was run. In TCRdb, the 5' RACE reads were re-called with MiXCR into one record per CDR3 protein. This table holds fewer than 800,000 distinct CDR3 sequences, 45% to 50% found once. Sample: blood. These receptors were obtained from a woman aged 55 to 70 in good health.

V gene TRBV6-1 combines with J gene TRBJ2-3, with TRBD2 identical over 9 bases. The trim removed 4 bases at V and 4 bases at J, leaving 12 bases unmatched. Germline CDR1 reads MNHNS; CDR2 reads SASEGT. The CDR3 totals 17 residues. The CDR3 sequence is CASSVSMGLAIPDTQYF. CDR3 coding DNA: TGTGCCAGCAGTGTTTCAATGGGACTAGCTATCCCAGATACGCAGTATTTT.

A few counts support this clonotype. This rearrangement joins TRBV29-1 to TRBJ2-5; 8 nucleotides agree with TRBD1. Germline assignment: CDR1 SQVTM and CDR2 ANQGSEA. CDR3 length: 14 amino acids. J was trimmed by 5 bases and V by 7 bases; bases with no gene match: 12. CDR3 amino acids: CSAPRPGGPETQYF. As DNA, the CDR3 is TGCAGCGCCCCCCGTCCAGGGGGCCCTGAGACCCAGTACTTC.

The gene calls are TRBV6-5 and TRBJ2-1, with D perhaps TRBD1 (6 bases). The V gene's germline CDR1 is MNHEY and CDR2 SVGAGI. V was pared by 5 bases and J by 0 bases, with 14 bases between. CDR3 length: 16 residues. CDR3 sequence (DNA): TGTGCCAGCAGTCCCGGGCAGGGGTTCTCCTACAATGAGCAGTTCTTC. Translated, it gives CASSPGQGFSYNEQFF.

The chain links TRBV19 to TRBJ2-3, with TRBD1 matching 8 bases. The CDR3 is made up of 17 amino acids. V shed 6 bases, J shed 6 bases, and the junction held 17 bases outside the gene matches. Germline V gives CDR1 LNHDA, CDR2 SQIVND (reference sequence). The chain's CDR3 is CASRWGSGTGPSDTQYF. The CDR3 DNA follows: TGTGCCAGTAGATGGGGATCCGGGACAGGACCGTCGGATACGCAGTATTTT.

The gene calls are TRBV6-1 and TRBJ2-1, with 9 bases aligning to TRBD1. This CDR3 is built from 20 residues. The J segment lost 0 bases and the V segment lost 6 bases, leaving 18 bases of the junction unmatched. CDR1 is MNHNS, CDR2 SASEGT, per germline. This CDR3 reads CASRNLPGQGASFSYNEQFF. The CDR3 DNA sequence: TGTGCCAGCAGAAATTTGCCGGGACAGGGAGCTTCGTTCTCCTACAATGAGCAGTTCTTC.

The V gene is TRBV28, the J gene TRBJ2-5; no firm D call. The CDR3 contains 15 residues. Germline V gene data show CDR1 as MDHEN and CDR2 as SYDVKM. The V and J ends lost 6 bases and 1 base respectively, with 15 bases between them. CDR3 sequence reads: CASSSTDGFQETQYF. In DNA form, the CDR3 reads TGTGCCAGCAGCTCCACGGACGGCTTCCAAGAGACCCAGTACTTC.

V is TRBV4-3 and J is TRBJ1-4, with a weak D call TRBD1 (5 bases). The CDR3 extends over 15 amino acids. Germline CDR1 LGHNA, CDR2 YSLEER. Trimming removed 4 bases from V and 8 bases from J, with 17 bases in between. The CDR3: CASSRGPGEEEKLFF. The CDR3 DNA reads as TGCGCCAGCAGCCGGGGACCGGGGGAGGAGGAAAAACTGTTTTTT.

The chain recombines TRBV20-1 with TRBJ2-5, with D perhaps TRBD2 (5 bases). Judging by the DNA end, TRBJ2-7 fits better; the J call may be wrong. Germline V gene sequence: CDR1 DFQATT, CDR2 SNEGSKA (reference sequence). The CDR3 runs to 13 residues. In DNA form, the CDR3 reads TGCAGTGCTAGAGCGACTAACACCTACGAGCAGTACTTC. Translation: CSARATNTYEQYF.

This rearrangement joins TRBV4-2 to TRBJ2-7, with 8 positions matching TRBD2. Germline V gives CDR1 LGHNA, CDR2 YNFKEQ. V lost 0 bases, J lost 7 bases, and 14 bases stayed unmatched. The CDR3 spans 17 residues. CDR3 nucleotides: TGTGCCAGCAGCCAAGATCCCCCGGGAGGGGAGTCTTTGGAGCAGTACTTC. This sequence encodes CASSQDPPGGESLEQYF.

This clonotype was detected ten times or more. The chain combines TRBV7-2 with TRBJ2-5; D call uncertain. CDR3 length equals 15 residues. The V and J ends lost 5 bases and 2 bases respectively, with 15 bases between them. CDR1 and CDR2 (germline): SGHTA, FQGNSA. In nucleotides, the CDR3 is TGTGCCAGCAGCAAAAACTTTTGGGGTCAAGAGACCCAGTACTTC. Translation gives CASSKNFWGQETQYF.

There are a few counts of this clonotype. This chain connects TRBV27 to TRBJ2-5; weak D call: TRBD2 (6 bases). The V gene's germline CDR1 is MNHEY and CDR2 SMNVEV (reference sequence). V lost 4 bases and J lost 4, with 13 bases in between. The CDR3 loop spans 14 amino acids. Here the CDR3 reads CASSSYWGGETQYF. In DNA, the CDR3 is TGTGCCAGCAGTTCATACTGGGGAGGAGAGACCCAGTACTTC.

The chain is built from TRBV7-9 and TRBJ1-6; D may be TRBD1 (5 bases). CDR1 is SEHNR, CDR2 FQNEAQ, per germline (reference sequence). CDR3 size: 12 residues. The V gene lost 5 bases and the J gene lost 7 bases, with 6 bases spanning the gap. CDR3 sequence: CASSGGNSPLHF. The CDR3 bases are TGTGCCAGCAGCGGGGGGAATTCACCCCTCCACTTT.

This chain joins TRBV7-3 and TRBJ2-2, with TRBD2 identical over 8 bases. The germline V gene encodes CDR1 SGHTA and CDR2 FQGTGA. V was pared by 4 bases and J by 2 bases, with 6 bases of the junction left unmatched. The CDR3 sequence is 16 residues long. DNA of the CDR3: TGTGCCAGCAGCTCCTTAGCGGGATCAAACACCGGGGAGCTGTTTTTT. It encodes CASSSLAGSNTGELFF.

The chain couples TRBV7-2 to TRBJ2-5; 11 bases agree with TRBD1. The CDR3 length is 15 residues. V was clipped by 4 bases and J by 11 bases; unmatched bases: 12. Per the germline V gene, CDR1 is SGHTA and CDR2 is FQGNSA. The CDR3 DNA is TGTGCCAGCAGCTGGGCGGGACAGGGGGGTAATGAGCAGTACTTC. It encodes CASSWAGQGGNEQYF.

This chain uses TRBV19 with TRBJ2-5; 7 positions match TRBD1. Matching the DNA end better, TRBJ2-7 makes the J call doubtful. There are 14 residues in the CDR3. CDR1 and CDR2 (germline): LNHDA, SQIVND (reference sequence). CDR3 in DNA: TGTGCCAGTAGTATGGTTCCAGGGGGCTACGAGCAGTACTTC. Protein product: CASSMVPGGYEQYF.

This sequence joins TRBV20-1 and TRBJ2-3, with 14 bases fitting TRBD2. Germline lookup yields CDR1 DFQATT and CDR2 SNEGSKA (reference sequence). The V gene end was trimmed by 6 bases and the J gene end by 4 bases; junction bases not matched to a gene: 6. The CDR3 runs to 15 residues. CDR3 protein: CSAQGLAGVPDTQYF. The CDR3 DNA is TGCAGTGCCCAGGGACTAGCGGGAGTCCCAGATACGCAGTATTTT.

In DNA, the CDR3 is TGTGCCAGCACCCCAGGACTAGCGGGAGTTGGTTACGAGCAGTACTTC. It encodes CASTPGLAGVGYEQYF. The chain has TRBV2 and TRBJ2-7; 13 bases align to TRBD2. The CDR3 totals 16 residues. CDR1 is SNHLY, CDR2 FYNNEI, per germline. Trimming at V came to 7 bases and at J to 4 bases, leaving 10 bases not matched to a gene.

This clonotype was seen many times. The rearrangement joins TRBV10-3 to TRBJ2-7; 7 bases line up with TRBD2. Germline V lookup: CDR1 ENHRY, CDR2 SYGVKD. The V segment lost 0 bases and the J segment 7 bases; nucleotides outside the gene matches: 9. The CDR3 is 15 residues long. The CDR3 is CAISESWAGAGEQYF. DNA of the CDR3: TGTGCCATCAGTGAGTCTTGGGCGGGAGCCGGGGAGCAGTACTTC.